The 5 T cell receptor beta chains below all came from one sample that was sequenced in a study of response to subunit inactivated influenza vaccine. TCRdb independently ran MiXCR on the RT-PCR reads; one entry per CDR3 protein. The repertoire holds about 780,000 distinct CDR3 sequences, 15% to 20% seen once, with about 11% in the top ten. The input for sequencing was PBMCs from blood, taken 5 days after vaccination. The receptors shown here come from a man between 50 and 59 years old who received an inactivated influenza vaccine.

In this sample, this clonotype turned up once. V and J are TRBV28 and TRBJ2-5; 7 bases are shared with TRBD1. V lost 6 bases to trimming and J lost 5 bases; unmatched junction nucleotides: 9. The CDR3 contains 14 residues. Germline V lookup: CDR1 MDHEN, CDR2 SYDVKM. The CDR3 DNA is TGTGCCAGCAGGGGCCGACAGGGCCCCGAGACCCAGTACTTC. Translating gives CASRGRQGPETQYF.

The chain has TRBV5-6 and TRBJ2-3, with 7 nucleotides matching TRBD1. This CDR3 region has 16 residues. Germline V gene sequence: CDR1 SGHDT, CDR2 YYEEEE. V lost 7 bases, J lost 4 bases, and 15 bases stayed unmatched. This chain's CDR3 is CASAPVGRGRPDTQYF. Here the CDR3 DNA reads TGTGCCAGCGCACCCGTGGGTAGGGGGCGCCCAGATACGCAGTATTTT.

This chain uses TRBV4-2 with TRBJ1-1, with D perhaps TRBD1 (6 bases). Germline CDR1 and CDR2: LGHNA and YNFKEQ. CDR3 length: 12 amino acids. The V and J ends lost 1 base and 7 bases respectively, with 7 bases between them. This CDR3 reads CASSQGTDEAFF. The CDR3 region has the DNA TGTGCCAGCAGCCAAGGGACAGATGAAGCTTTCTTT.

This clonotype was detected a few times. The V call is TRBV10-3, the J call TRBJ2-5; 8 bases are shared with TRBD2. CDR3 length equals 16 residues. V gave up 5 bases and J gave up 1 base; unmatched junction bases: 9. Per germline, CDR1 ENHRY and CDR2 SYGVKD. CDR3 amino acids: CAISPGLARTQETQYF. Here the CDR3 DNA reads TGTGCCATCAGTCCCGGACTAGCCAGGACCCAAGAGACCCAGTACTTC.

Of note for this clonotype: One base away lies a much larger clone, so this may be a sequencing read error. The J gene is TRBJ2-4, the V gene TRBV29-1; D gene unclear. CDR3 length: 13 residues. Trimming left V 4 bases short and J 7 bases short, with 14 bases between. Germline CDR1 SQVTM, CDR2 ANQGSEA. CDR3 sequence: CSVVAPNNNIQYF. The CDR3 nucleotides read TGCAGCGTTGTCGCCCCGAACAATAACATTCAGTACTTC.